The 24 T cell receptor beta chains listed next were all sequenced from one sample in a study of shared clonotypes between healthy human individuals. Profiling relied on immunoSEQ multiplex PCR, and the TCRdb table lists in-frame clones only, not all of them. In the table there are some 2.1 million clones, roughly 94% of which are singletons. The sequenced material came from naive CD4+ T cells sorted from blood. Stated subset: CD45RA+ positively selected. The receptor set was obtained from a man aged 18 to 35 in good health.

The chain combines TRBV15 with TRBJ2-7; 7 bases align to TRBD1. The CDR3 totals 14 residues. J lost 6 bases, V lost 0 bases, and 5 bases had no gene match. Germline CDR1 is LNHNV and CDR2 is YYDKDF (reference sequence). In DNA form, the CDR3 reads TGTGCCACCAGCAGAGACCTTACAGGGGTCGAGCAGTACTTC. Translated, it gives CATSRDLTGVEQYF.

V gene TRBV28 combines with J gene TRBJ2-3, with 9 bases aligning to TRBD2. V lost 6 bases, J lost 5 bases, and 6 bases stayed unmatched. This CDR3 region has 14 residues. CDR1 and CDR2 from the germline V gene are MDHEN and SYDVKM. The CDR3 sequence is CASSVSGGQDTQYF. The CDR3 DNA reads TGTGCCAGCAGCGTAAGCGGGGGGCAAGATACGCAGTATTTT.

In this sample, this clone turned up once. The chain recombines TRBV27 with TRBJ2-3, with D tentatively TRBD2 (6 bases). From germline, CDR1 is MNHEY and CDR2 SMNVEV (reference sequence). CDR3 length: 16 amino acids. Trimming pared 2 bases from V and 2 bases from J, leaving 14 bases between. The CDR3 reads CASSLSPGLTTDTQYF. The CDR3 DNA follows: TGTGCCAGCAGTTTAAGTCCGGGACTTACCACAGATACGCAGTATTTT.

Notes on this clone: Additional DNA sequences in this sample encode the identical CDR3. Written as DNA, the CDR3 is TGCGCCAGCAGCTCCACTAGCACAGATACGCAGTATTTT. This gives the protein CASSSTSTDTQYF. The chain has TRBV5-1 and TRBJ2-3; D is ambiguous. Trimming stripped 3 bases from V and 0 bases from J, with 5 bases between. From germline, CDR1 is SGHRS and CDR2 YFSETQ. This CDR3 region has 13 residues.

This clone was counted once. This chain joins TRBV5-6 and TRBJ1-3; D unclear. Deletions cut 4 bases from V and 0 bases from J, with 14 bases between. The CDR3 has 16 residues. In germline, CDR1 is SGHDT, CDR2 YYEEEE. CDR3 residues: CASSLRGRHSGNTIYF. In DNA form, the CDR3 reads TGTGCCAGCAGCCTGAGAGGCAGGCACTCTGGAAACACCATATATTTT.

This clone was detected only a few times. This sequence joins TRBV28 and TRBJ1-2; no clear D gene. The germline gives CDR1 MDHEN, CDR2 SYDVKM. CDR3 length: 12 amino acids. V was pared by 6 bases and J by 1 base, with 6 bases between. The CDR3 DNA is TGTGCCAGCAGCTCAGTTAACTATGGCTACACCTTC. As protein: CASSSVNYGYTF.

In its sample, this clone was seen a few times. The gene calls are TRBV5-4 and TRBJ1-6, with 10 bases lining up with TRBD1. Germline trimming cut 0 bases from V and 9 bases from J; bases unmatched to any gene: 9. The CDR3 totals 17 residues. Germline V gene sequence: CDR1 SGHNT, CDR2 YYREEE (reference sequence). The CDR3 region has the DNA TGTGCCAGCAGCTTGGAGACAGGGGGCAATTTGGTTTCACCCCTCCACTTT. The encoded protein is CASSLETGGNLVSPLHF.

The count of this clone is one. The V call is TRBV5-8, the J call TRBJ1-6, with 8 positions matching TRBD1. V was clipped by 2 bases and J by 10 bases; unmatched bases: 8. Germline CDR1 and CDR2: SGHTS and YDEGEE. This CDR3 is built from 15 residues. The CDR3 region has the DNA TGTGCCAGCAGCTTAGGACAGGGTAGTAGGTCACCCCTCCACTTT. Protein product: CASSLGQGSRSPLHF.

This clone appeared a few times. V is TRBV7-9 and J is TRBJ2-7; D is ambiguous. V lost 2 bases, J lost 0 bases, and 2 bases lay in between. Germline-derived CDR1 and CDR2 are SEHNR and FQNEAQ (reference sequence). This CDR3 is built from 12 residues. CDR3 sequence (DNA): TGTGCCAGCAGCTTAAACTCCTACGAGCAGTACTTC. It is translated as CASSLNSYEQYF.

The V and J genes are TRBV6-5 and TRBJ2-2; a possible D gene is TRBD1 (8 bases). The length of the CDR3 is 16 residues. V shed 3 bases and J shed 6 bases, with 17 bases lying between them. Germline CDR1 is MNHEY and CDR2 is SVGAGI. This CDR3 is CASSYGQGGGSGELFF. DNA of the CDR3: TGTGCCAGCAGTTATGGACAGGGAGGGGGGTCCGGGGAGCTGTTTTTT.

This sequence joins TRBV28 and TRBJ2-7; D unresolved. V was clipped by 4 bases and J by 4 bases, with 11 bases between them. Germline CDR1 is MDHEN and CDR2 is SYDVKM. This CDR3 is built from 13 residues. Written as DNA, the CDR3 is TGTGCCAGCAGTTCCGATCTAGGTTACGAGCAGTACTTC. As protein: CASSSDLGYEQYF.

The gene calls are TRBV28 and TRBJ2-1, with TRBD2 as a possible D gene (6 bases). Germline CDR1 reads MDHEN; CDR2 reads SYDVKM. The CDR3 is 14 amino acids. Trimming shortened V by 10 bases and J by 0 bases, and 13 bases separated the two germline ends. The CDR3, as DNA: TGTGCCACTGGCGGGAAGAGCTCCTACAATGAGCAGTTCTTC. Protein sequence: CATGGKSSYNEQFF.

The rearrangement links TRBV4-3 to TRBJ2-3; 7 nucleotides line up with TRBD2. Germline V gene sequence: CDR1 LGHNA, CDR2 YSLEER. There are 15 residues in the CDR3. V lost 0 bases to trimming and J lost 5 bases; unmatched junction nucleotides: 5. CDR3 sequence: CASSQDGTGGDTQYF. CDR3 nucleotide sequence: TGCGCCAGCAGCCAAGATGGGACGGGGGGAGATACGCAGTATTTT.

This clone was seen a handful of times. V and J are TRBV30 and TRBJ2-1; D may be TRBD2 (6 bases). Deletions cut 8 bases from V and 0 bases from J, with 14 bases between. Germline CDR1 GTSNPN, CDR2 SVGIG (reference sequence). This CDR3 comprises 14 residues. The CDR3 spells CAGGNRNSYNEQFF. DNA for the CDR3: TGTGCCGGGGGGAACCGGAACTCCTACAATGAGCAGTTCTTC.

This chain's CDR3 is CASSLKVGGFQETQYF. The CDR3 DNA reads TGTGCCAGCAGCTTGAAAGTAGGGGGCTTTCAAGAGACCCAGTACTTC. This sequence joins TRBV5-6 and TRBJ2-5; 7 bases agree with TRBD1. The ends lost 1 base at V and 2 bases at J; junction bases unmatched: 8. The CDR3 runs to 16 residues. In germline, CDR1 is SGHDT, CDR2 YYEEEE.

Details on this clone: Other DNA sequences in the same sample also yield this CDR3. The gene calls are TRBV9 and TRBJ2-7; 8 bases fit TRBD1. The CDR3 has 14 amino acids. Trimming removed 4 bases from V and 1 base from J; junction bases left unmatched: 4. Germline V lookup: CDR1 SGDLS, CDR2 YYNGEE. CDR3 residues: CASSTGQGSYEQYF. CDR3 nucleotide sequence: TGTGCCAGCAGCACCGGACAGGGTTCCTACGAGCAGTACTTC.

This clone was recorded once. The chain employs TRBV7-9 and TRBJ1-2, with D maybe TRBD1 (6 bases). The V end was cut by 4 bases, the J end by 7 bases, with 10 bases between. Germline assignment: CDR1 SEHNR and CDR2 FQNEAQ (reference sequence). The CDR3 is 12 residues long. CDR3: CASSSQGTGYTF. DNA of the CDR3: TGTGCCAGCAGCTCGCAGGGGACTGGCTACACCTTC.

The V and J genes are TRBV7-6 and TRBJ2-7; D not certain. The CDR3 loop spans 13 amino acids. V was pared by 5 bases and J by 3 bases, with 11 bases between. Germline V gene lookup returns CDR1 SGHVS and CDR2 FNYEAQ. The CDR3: CASSPTRSYEQYF. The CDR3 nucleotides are TGTGCCAGCAGCCCGACACGGAGCTACGAGCAGTACTTC.

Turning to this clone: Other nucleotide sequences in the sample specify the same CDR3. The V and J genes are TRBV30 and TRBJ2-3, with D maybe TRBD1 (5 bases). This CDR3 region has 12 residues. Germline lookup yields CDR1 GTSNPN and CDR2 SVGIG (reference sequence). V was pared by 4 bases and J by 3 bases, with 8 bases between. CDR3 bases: TGTGCCTGGACGCAGGGTACAGATACGCAGTATTTT. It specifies CAWTQGTDTQYF.

CDR3 residues: CASSTSVTDRTVGYTF. The CDR3 DNA reads TGTGCCAGCAGCACGTCAGTCACGGACAGGACTGTCGGCTACACCTTC. The V call is TRBV7-9, the J call TRBJ1-2, with TRBD1 matching 7 bases. Unmatched junction bases numbered 17, after V lost 5 bases and J lost 8 bases. The CDR3 covers 16 residues. Germline CDR1 and CDR2: SEHNR and FQNEAQ (reference sequence).

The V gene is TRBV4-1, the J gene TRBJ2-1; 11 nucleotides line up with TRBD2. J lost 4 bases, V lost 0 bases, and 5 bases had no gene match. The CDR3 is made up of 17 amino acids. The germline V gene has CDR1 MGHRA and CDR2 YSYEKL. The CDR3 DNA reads TGCGCCAGCAGCCAAGATCAGACTAGCGGGAATTACAATGAGCAGTTCTTC. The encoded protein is CASSQDQTSGNYNEQFF.

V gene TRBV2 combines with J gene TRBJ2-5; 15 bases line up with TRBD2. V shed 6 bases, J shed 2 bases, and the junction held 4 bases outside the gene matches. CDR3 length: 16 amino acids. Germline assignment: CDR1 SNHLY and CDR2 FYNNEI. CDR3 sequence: CASRGLAGGRQETQYF. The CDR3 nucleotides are TGTGCCAGCAGAGGACTAGCGGGGGGGCGACAAGAGACCCAGTACTTC. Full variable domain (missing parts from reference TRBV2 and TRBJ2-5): EPEVTQTPSHQVTQMGQEVILRCVPISNHLYFYWYRQILGQKVEFLVSFYNNEISEKSEIFDDQFSVERPDGSNFTLKIRSTKLEDSAMYFCASRGLAGGRQETQYFGPGTRLLVL.

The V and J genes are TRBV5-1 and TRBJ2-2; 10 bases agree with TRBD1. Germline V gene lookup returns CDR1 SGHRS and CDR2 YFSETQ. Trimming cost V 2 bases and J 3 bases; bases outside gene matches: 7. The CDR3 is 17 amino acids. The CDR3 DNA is TGCGCCAGCAGCTTCCGACCCGGGACAGGGGACACCGGGGAGCTGTTTTTT. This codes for CASSFRPGTGDTGELFF.

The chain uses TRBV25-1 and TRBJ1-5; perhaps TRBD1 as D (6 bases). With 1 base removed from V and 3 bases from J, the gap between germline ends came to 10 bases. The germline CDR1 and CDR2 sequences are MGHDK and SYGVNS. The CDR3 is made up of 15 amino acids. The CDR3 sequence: CASSESGQINQPQHF. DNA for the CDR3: TGTGCCAGCAGTGAATCAGGACAGATCAATCAGCCCCAGCATTTT.